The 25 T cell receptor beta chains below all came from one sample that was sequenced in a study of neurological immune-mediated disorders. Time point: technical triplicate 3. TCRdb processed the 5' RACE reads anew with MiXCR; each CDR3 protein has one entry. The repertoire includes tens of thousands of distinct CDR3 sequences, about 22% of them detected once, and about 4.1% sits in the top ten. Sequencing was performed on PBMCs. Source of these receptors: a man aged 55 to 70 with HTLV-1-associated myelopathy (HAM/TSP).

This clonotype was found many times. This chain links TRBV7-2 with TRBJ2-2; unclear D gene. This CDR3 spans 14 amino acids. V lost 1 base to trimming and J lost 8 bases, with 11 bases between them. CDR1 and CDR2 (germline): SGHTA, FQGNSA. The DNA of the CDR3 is TGTGCCAGCAGCTTAGGGGCTAGACAAGGGGAGCTGTTTTTT. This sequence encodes CASSLGARQGELFF.

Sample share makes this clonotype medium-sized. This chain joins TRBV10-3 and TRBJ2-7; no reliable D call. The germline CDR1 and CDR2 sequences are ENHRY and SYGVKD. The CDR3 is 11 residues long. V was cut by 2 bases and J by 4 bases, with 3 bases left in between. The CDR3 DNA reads TGTGCCATCAGTGAGGGATACGAGCAGTACTTC. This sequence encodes CAISEGYEQYF.

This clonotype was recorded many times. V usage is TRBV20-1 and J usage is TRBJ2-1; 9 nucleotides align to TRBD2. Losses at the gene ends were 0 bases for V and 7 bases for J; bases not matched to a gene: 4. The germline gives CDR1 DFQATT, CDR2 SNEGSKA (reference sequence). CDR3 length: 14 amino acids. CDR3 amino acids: CSARDSGRVNEQFF. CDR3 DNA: TGCAGTGCTAGAGATAGCGGGAGAGTTAATGAGCAGTTCTTC.

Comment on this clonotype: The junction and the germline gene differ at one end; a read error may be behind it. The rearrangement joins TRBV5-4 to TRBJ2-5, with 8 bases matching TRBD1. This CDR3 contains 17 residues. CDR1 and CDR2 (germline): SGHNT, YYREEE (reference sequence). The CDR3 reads CASSTVQETGVLETHYF. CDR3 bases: TGTGCCAGCAGCACAGTACAGGAGACAGGGGTACTGGAGACCCATTACTTC.

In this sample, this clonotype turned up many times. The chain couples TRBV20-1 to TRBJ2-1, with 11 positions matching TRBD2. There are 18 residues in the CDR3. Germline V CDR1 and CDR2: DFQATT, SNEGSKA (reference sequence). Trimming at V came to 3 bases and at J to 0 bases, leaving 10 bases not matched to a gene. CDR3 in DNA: TGCAGTGCTAGTAAGACTAGCGGGAAGAGTAGCTCCTACAATGAGCAGTTCTTC. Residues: CSASKTSGKSSSYNEQFF.

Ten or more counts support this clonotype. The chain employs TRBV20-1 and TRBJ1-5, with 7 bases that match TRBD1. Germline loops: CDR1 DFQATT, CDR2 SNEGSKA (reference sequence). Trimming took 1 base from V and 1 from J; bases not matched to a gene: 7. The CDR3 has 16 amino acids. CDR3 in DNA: TGCAGTGCTAGAGGCTCCGGGACAGCGAGCAATCAGCCCCAGCATTTT. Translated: CSARGSGTASNQPQHF.

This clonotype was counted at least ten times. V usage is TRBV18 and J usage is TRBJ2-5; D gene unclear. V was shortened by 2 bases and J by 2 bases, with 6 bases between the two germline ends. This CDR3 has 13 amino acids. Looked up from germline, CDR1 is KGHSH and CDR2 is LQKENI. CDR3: CASSPNRQETQYF. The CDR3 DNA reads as TGTGCCAGCTCACCAAACAGACAAGAGACCCAGTACTTC.

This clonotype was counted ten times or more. For the CDR3, the DNA is TGCAGCGTTCGGCAGGGGGCTTTCTTT. Protein sequence: CSVRQGAFF. The gene calls are TRBV29-1 and TRBJ1-1; D may be TRBD1 (6 bases). Germline-derived CDR1 and CDR2 are SQVTM and ANQGSEA. Between the trimmed V and J ends, which lost 5 bases and 11 bases, there was a span of 9 bases. This CDR3 comprises 9 residues.

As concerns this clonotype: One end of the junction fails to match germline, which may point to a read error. CDR3 nucleotides: TGTGCCAGCATCCAAGCTGGGACAATGAACACTGAAGCTTTCTTT. It codes for CASIQAGTMNTEAFF. V is TRBV3-1 and J is TRBJ1-1; D may be TRBD1 (6 bases). This CDR3 region has 15 residues. Germline V gene lookup returns CDR1 LGHDT and CDR2 YNNKEL (reference sequence).

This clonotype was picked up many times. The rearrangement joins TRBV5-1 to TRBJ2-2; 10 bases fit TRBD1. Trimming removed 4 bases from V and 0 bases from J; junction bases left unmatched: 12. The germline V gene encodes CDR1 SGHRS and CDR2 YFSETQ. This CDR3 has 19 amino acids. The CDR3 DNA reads TGCGCCAGCAGCCCCCGTTATCCGGGACAGGGGACGAACACCGGGGAGCTGTTTTTT. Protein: CASSPRYPGQGTNTGELFF.

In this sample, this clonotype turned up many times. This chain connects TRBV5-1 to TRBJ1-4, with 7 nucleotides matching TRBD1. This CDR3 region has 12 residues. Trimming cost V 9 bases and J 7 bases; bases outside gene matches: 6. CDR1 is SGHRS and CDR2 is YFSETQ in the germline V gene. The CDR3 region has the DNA TGCGCCATTGGGACAGCCCGTGAAAAACTGTTTTTT. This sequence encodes CAIGTAREKLFF.

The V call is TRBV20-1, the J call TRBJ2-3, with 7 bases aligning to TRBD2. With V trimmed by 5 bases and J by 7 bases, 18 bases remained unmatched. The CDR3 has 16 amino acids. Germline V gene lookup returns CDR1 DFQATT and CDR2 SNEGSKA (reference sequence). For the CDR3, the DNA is TGCAGTGCTGTCCCCCCACGCGGGAGCGTGGCACATACGCAGTATTTT. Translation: CSAVPPRGSVAHTQYF.

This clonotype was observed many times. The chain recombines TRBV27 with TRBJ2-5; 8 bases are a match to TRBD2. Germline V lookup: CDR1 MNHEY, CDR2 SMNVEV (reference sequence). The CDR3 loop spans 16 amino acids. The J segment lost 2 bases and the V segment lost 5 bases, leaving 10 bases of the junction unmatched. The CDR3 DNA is TGTGCCAGCAGTCCGAGGTGGCTAGCGGGTCAAGAGACCCAGTACTTC. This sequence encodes CASSPRWLAGQETQYF.

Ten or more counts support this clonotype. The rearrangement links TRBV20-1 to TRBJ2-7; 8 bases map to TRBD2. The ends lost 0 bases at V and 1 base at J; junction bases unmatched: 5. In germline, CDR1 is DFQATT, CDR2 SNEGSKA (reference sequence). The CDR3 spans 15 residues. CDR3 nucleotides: TGCAGTGCTAGAGAAGGACTAGCTGCTTCCTACGAGCAGTACTTC. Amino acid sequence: CSAREGLAASYEQYF.

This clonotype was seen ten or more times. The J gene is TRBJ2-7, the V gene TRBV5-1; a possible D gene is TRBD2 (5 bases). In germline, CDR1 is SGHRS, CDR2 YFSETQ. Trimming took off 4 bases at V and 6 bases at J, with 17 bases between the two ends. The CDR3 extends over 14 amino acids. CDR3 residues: CASSQRTGSTEQYF. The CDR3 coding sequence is TGCGCCAGCAGCCAAAGGACGGGGTCGACCGAGCAGTACTTC.

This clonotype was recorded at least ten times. The CDR3 DNA reads TGTGCCAGCAGTAGATTGACAGGGTTTGGCTACACCTTC. It yields the protein CASSRLTGFGYTF. The rearrangement joins TRBV6-6 to TRBJ1-2; 7 bases fit TRBD1. With V trimmed by 5 bases and J by 7 bases, 7 bases remained unmatched. Germline CDR1 MNHNY, CDR2 SVGAGI (reference sequence). The CDR3 loop spans 13 amino acids.

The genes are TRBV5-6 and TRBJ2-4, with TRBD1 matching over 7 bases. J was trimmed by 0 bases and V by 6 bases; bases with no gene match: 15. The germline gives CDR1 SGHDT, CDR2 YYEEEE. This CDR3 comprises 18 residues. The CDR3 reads CASMTFRTGQVAKNIQYF. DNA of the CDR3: TGTGCCAGCATGACTTTTCGGACAGGACAAGTAGCCAAAAACATTCAGTACTTC.

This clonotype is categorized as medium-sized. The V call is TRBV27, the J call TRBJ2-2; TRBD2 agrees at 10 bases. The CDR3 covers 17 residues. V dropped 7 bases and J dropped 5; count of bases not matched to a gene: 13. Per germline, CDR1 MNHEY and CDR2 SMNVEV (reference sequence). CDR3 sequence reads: CASNPRGLALGTGELFF. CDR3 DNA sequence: TGTGCCAGCAACCCACGGGGACTAGCGTTGGGAACCGGGGAGCTGTTTTTT.

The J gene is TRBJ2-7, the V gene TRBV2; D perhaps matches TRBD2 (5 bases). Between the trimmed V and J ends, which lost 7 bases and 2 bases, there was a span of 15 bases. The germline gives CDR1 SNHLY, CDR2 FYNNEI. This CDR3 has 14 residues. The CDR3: CASKERGITYEQYF. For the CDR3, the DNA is TGTGCCAGCAAGGAACGAGGGATCACCTACGAGCAGTACTTC.

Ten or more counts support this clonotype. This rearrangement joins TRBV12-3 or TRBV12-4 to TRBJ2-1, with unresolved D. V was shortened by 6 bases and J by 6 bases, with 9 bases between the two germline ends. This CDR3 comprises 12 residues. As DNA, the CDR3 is TGTGCCAGCAGCTGGGGTAGCAATGAGCAGTTCTTC. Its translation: CASSWGSNEQFF.

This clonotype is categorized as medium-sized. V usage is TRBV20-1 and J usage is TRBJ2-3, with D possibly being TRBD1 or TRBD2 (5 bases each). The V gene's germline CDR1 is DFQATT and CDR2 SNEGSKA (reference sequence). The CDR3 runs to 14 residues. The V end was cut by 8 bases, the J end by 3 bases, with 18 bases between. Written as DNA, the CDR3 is TGCAGTACTCAATCTTTGAGGGGAACAGATACGCAGTATTTT. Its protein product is CSTQSLRGTDTQYF.

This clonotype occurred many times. The chain's CDR3 is CASSPLWTGDQPQHF. The CDR3 nucleotides read TGTGCCAGCAGTCCACTTTGGACAGGGGATCAGCCCCAGCATTTT. This chain uses TRBV6-5 with TRBJ1-5; 9 bases agree with TRBD1. Germline CDR1 reads MNHEY; CDR2 reads SVGAGI. The length of the CDR3 is 15 residues. With V trimmed by 5 bases and J by 5 bases, 7 bases remained unmatched.

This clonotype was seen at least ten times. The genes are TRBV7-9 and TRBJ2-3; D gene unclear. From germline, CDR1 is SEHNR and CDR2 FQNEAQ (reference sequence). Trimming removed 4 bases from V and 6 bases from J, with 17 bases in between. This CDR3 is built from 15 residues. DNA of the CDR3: TGTGCCAGCAGCTCCCAGTCTGGGTCGCGGGATACGCAGTATTTT. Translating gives CASSSQSGSRDTQYF.

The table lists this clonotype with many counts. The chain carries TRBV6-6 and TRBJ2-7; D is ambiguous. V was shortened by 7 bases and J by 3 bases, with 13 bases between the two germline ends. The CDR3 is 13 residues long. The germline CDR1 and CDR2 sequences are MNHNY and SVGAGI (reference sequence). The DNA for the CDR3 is TGTGCCAGCACCAGGCAGGCCTTCTACGAGCAGTACTTC. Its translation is CASTRQAFYEQYF.

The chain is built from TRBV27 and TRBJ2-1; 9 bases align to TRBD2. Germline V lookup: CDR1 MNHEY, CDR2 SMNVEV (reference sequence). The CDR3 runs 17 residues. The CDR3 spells CVSSLRSSGATYNEQFF. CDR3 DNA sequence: TGTGTTAGCAGTTTAAGGTCTAGCGGGGCAACCTACAATGAGCAGTTCTTC.